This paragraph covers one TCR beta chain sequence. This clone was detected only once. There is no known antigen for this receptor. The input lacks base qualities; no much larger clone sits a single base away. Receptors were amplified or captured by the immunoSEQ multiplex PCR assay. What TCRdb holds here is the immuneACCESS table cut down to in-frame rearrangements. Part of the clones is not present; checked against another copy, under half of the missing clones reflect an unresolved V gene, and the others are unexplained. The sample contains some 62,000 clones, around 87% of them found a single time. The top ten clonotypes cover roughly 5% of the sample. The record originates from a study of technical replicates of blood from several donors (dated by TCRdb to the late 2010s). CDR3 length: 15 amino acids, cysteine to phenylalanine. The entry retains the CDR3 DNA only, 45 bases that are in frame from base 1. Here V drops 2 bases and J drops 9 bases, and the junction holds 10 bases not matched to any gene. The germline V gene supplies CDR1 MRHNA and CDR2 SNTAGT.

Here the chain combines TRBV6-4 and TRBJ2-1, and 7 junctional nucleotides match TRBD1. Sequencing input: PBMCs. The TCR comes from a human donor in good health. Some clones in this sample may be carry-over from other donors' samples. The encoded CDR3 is CASSDGDREITEQFF. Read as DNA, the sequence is TGTGCCAGCAGTGACGGGGACAGAGAGATTACTGAGCAGTTCTTC.